The source of this T cell receptor beta chain is a study of blood T cell repertoires in COVID-19. This CDR3 spans 14 amino acids. V was cut by 2 bases and J by 4 bases, with 11 bases left in between. CDR1 and CDR2 (germline): MDHEN, SYDVKM. Cohorts were based on clinical histories the participants reported. Clones were read by immunoSEQ multiplex PCR, and TCRdb kept only the in-frame ones, dropping some. The repertoire holds about 300,000 clones, with nearly 90% as singletons. This receptor was identified in a woman aged 18-35 years with acute COVID-19. The chain joins TRBV28 to TRBJ1-2, with D tentatively TRBD1 (6 bases). Material: PBMCs or T cells enriched from blood (not recorded which). In DNA, the CDR3 is TGTGCCAGCAGTTTAGAACAGGGTGTCTATGGCTACACCTTC. Residues: CASSLEQGVYGYTF.